The 16 T cell receptor beta chains below come from one sample, sequenced in a study of T cell responses to AZD1222 COVID-19 vaccine. Measured with immunoSEQ multiplex PCR; TCRdb has only the in-frame clones, and not every one. The sample lists roughly 150,000 clones, approximately 90% occurring once. This specimen was peripheral blood, taken 28 days after the second AZD1222 dose. These TCRs come from an adult who received the AZD1222 COVID-19 vaccine.

The V and J genes are TRBV10-3 and TRBJ1-1; perhaps TRBD1 as D (6 bases). Trimming shortened V by 3 bases and J by 1 base, and 9 bases separated the two germline ends. This CDR3 region has 14 residues. CDR1 is ENHRY, CDR2 SYGVKD, per germline. This chain's CDR3 is CAISDRGENTEAFF. As DNA, the CDR3 is TGTGCCATCAGTGACAGGGGAGAGAACACTGAAGCTTTCTTT.

The rearrangement links TRBV15 to TRBJ1-1; D remains ambiguous. The V and J ends lost 1 base and 7 bases respectively, with 7 bases between them. This CDR3 is 12 amino acids long. Germline CDR1 LNHNV, CDR2 YYDKDF (reference sequence). The CDR3 DNA sequence: TGTGCCACCAGCAGAGGGAACGGTGAAGCTTTCTTT. It encodes CATSRGNGEAFF.

The CDR3 DNA sequence: TGTGCCAGCAGCGACACCGGGAGGGAAGCTTTCTTT. Residues: CASSDTGREAFF. V is TRBV9 and J is TRBJ1-1, with D unclear. V lost 3 bases, J lost 8 bases, and 11 bases lay in between. The germline V gene encodes CDR1 SGDLS and CDR2 YYNGEE. The CDR3 consists of 12 residues.

The rearrangement links TRBV7-9 to TRBJ2-7; tentatively, D is TRBD2 (5 bases). This CDR3 is built from 15 residues. In germline, CDR1 is SEHNR, CDR2 FQNEAQ (reference sequence). The V and J ends lost 1 base and 2 bases respectively, with 12 bases between them. Written as DNA, the CDR3 is TGTGCCAGCAGCTTAGGACTAAAATCCCCCTACGAGCAGTACTTC. This codes for CASSLGLKSPYEQYF.

Remarks on this clone: Sequence at one end of the junction differs from germline and may be a read error. The rearrangement uses TRBV2 and TRBJ1-4; unclear D gene. Germline values: CDR1 SNHLY, CDR2 FYNNEI. The CDR3 length is 13 residues. The CDR3 sequence is CASREALNEKLFF. The DNA of the CDR3 is TGTGCCAGCAGAGAAGCCCTTAATGAAAAACTGTTTTTT.

This clone appeared once. V is TRBV19 and J is TRBJ1-1, with D unclear. CDR1 is LNHDA, CDR2 SQIVND, per germline (reference sequence). There are 13 residues in the CDR3. Trimming removed 0 bases at V and 6 bases at J, with 8 bases between. The CDR3 coding sequence is TGTGCCAGTAGTATAGACATCCTTTCTGAAGCTTTCTTT. Translation gives CASSIDILSEAFF.

There are a few counts of this clone. V and J are TRBV19 and TRBJ1-5; TRBD1 is a possible D gene (6 bases). V was shortened by 4 bases and J by 4 bases, with 8 bases between the two germline ends. The germline gives CDR1 LNHDA, CDR2 SQIVND (reference sequence). This CDR3 contains 13 residues. Here the CDR3 reads CASSKDSNQPQHF. For the CDR3, the DNA is TGTGCCAGTAGTAAGGACAGTAATCAGCCCCAGCATTTT.

This clone has only one observation. The chain carries TRBV28 and TRBJ1-1; the match to TRBD1 covers 9 bases. This CDR3 has 13 residues. Trimming cost V 11 bases and J 0 bases; bases outside gene matches: 4. Germline V gives CDR1 MDHEN, CDR2 SYDVKM. CDR3 sequence (DNA): TGTGCCGGGACAGGGCGGATGAACACTGAAGCTTTCTTT. This translates into CAGTGRMNTEAFF. Full variable domain (missing parts from reference TRBV28 and TRBJ1-1): DVKVTQSSRYLVKRTGEKVFLECVQDMDHENMFWYRQDPGLGLRLIYFSYDVKMKEKGDIPEGYSVSREKKERFSLILESASTNQTSMYLCAGTGRMNTEAFFGQGTRLTVV.

V is TRBV28 and J is TRBJ1-1, with D tentatively TRBD1 (6 bases). The CDR3 runs 14 residues. Germline V CDR1 and CDR2: MDHEN, SYDVKM. Trimming took 5 bases from V and 0 from J, leaving 10 bases between them. CDR3 region: CASSANRVNTEAFF. DNA of the CDR3: TGTGCCAGCAGTGCTAACAGGGTGAACACTGAAGCTTTCTTT.

This clone was found once. The CDR3, as DNA: TGCGCCAGCAGCCCAACCCCAGACACCGGGGAGCTGTTTTTT. It codes for CASSPTPDTGELFF. This chain uses TRBV5-1 with TRBJ2-2; D call uncertain. CDR1 SGHRS and CDR2 YFSETQ come from the germline V gene. V was shortened by 4 bases and J by 3 bases, with 10 bases between the two germline ends. The CDR3 runs 14 residues.

This chain connects TRBV6-1 to TRBJ1-1; D is perhaps TRBD1 (5 bases). V lost 3 bases, J lost 7 bases, and 15 bases lay in between. Germline V gene sequence: CDR1 MNHNS, CDR2 SASEGT. This CDR3 spans 14 amino acids. Here the CDR3 reads CASSDRGKSVEAFF. CDR3 nucleotide sequence: TGTGCCAGCAGTGATCGGGGCAAGAGCGTTGAAGCTTTCTTT.

This clone was counted a single time. This chain joins TRBV14 and TRBJ1-6, with no clear D. The CDR3 contains 11 residues. Germline V lookup: CDR1 SGHDN, CDR2 FVKESK. V was clipped by 5 bases and J by 9 bases, with 5 bases between them. The CDR3 spells CASSNFSPLHF. The CDR3 DNA is TGTGCCAGCAGCAATTTTTCACCCCTCCACTTT.

This chain joins TRBV9 and TRBJ1-1; D is perhaps TRBD1 (6 bases). The CDR3 length is 14 residues. V lost 5 bases, J lost 6 bases, and 17 bases lay in between. Per the germline V gene, CDR1 is SGDLS and CDR2 is YYNGEE. CDR3 residues: CASRKQGRGAEAFF. The CDR3 coding sequence is TGTGCCAGCAGGAAACAGGGAAGGGGGGCTGAAGCTTTCTTT.

The J gene is TRBJ1-2, the V gene TRBV20-1, with 8 bases matching TRBD1. V lost 6 bases and J lost 2; bases outside the gene matches: 5. CDR3 size: 13 residues. Germline CDR1 is DFQATT and CDR2 is SNEGSKA (reference sequence). In DNA, the CDR3 is TGCAGTGCGAGTCGACAGGGGAACTATGGCTACACCTTC. Translated, it gives CSASRQGNYGYTF.

The J gene is TRBJ2-1, the V gene TRBV5-1; D remains unclear. Trimming removed 7 bases at V and 0 bases at J, with 8 bases between. This CDR3 is built from 13 residues. Germline CDR1 and CDR2: SGHRS and YFSETQ. CDR3 region: CASGMGSYNEQFF. CDR3 nucleotide sequence: TGCGCCAGCGGTATGGGCTCCTACAATGAGCAGTTCTTC.

J is TRBJ1-1 and V is TRBV5-1, with D possibly being TRBD1 (5 bases). Per the germline V gene, CDR1 is SGHRS and CDR2 is YFSETQ. The CDR3 spans 16 residues. The V and J ends lost 3 bases and 0 bases respectively, with 15 bases between them. The chain's CDR3 is CASSSTGAMVNTEAFF. CDR3 coding DNA: TGCGCCAGCAGCTCGACCGGGGCGATGGTGAACACTGAAGCTTTCTTT.